What follows are 23 T cell receptor beta chains derived from one specimen sequenced in a study of regulatory T cells in long-lasting Graves disease. Time point of the sample: newly diagnosed GD, antithyroid drugs for less than 3 months. PBMCs provided the RNA from which the TCR library was made. Through Arm-PCR of CDR3 regions and iRepertoire HTBI primers, TCR beta libraries were built. MiXCR was run by TCRdb on the multiplex PCR reads, yielding one entry per CDR3 protein. The table has around 420,000 distinct CDR3 sequences, roughly 16% seen once. The starting material was peripheral blood mononuclear cells (PBMCs), obtained at new diagnosis, from a patient treated with antithyroid drugs. The receptors here all came from a female donor with Graves disease.

This sequence joins TRBV9 and TRBJ2-1, with no clear D. The CDR3 has 14 amino acids. Between the trimmed V and J ends, which lost 4 bases and 7 bases, there was a span of 15 bases. In germline, CDR1 is SGDLS, CDR2 YYNGEE. This CDR3 is CASSPTPLTNEQFF. In DNA, the CDR3 is TGTGCCAGCAGCCCAACCCCTTTAACTAATGAGCAGTTCTTC.

The sample holds many counts of this clonotype. This CDR3 is CASTRDRSSYGYTF. CDR3 coding DNA: TGTGCCAGTACCAGGGACAGAAGCAGCTATGGCTACACCTTC. V gene TRBV19 combines with J gene TRBJ1-2, with TRBD1 matching over 7 bases. Unmatched junction bases numbered 9, after V lost 7 bases and J lost 4 bases. Germline V lookup: CDR1 LNHDA, CDR2 SQIVND (reference sequence). CDR3 length: 14 amino acids.

The CDR3 nucleotides are TGTGCCAGCAGCTTAGGCGGGGTCGGGGCCTTGAACACTGAAGCTTTCTTT. Its protein is CASSLGGVGALNTEAFF. The chain recombines TRBV13 with TRBJ1-1; tentatively, D is TRBD1 (5 bases). V was clipped by 0 bases and J by 0 bases, with 14 bases between them. The germline V gene has CDR1 PRHDT and CDR2 FYEKMQ (reference sequence). The CDR3 has 17 amino acids.

This clonotype was counted many times. The chain is built from TRBV29-1 and TRBJ2-1; possibly TRBD1 or TRBD2 for D (5 bases each). The CDR3 sequence is 13 residues long. Between the trimmed V and J ends, which lost 3 bases and 10 bases, there was a span of 16 bases. The germline CDR1 and CDR2 sequences are SQVTM and ANQGSEA. DNA for the CDR3: TGCAGCGTTGATTGGGGGAAGGCTGGGGAGCAGTTCTTC. It translates to CSVDWGKAGEQFF.

This chain joins TRBV28 and TRBJ2-1; D is perhaps TRBD1 or TRBD2 (6 bases each). CDR1 MDHEN and CDR2 SYDVKM come from the germline V gene. The germline V and J ends were trimmed by 6 bases and 9 bases, with 21 bases remaining between them. The CDR3 covers 15 residues. CDR3 nucleotides: TGTGCCAGCAGCTTAATGCTAGTAGGAGGGGGTGAGCAGTTCTTC. It codes for CASSLMLVGGGEQFF.

This clonotype was found many times. Its ends do not fully match the called genes, so a read error is possible. The rearrangement uses TRBV5-5 and TRBJ2-3; D is tentatively TRBD1 or TRBD2 (5 bases each). This CDR3 region has 16 residues. The germline CDR1 and CDR2 sequences are SGHKS and YYEKEE (reference sequence). CDR3 region: CASSAGTGGRTDTQYF. CDR3 nucleotide sequence: TGCGCCAGCAGCGCCGGGACCGGTGGGCGCACAGATACGCAGTATTTT.

This clonotype was counted at least ten times. The rearrangement joins TRBV6-2 or TRBV6-3 to TRBJ2-1; D gene uncertain. CDR3 length equals 11 residues. Germline CDR1 is MNHEY and CDR2 is SVGEGT. Deletions cut 4 bases from V and 10 bases from J, with 8 bases between. The CDR3 loop reads CASSFTREQFF. CDR3 nucleotides: TGTGCCAGCAGTTTTACTCGCGAGCAGTTCTTC.

This clonotype was counted at least ten times. V usage is TRBV20-1 and J usage is TRBJ1-1; the D is unclear. This CDR3 has 13 amino acids. V was pared by 3 bases and J by 1 base, with 9 bases between. Germline V lookup: CDR1 DFQATT, CDR2 SNEGSKA (reference sequence). As DNA, the CDR3 is TGCAGTGCTAGCGGGCGGACGAACACTGAAGCTTTCTTT. Protein product: CSASGRTNTEAFF.

This clonotype was observed at least ten times. The chain employs TRBV5-1 and TRBJ2-7, with a possible D match to TRBD2 (6 bases). V lost 4 bases to trimming and J lost 1 base, with 18 bases between them. The CDR3 has 16 residues. Germline V CDR1 and CDR2: SGHRS, YFSETQ. CDR3 DNA: TGCGCCAGCAGCCCCTCCGGGACTCCTACGTCCTACGAGCAGTACTTC. Protein sequence: CASSPSGTPTSYEQYF.

In this sample, this clonotype turned up many times. The rearrangement uses TRBV18 and TRBJ2-2; D assignment may be TRBD1 or TRBD2 (5 bases each). From germline, CDR1 is KGHSH and CDR2 LQKENI. The CDR3 loop spans 13 amino acids. V lost 8 bases to trimming and J lost 1 base, with 8 bases between them. This CDR3 is CASSGQNTGELFF. The DNA for the CDR3 is TGTGCCAGCAGCGGACAGAACACCGGGGAGCTGTTTTTT.

The genes are TRBV6-2 or TRBV6-3 and TRBJ1-4; no definite D call. CDR3 length: 15 residues. V was clipped by 5 bases and J by 0 bases, with 10 bases between them. CDR1 is MNHEY and CDR2 is SVGEGT in the germline V gene. The CDR3 sequence is CASSPLDATNEKLFF. CDR3 nucleotide sequence: TGTGCCAGCAGTCCCTTAGATGCAACTAATGAAAAACTGTTTTTT.

The chain combines TRBV12-3 or TRBV12-4 with TRBJ1-1; tentative D call: TRBD1 (6 bases). The V and J ends lost 3 bases and 11 bases respectively, with 13 bases between them. The CDR3 is 12 amino acids. CDR3 in amino acids: CASSLGRGLAFF. The CDR3 coding sequence is TGTGCCAGCAGTTTGGGCCGGGGGCTGGCTTTCTTT.

This clonotype showed up just a few times. A much more abundant neighbour one base away suggests this may be a read error. This rearrangement joins TRBV7-2 to TRBJ2-5; tentative D call: TRBD2 (6 bases). The CDR3 is made up of 14 amino acids. Germline lookup yields CDR1 SGHTA and CDR2 FQGNSA. The CDR3 reads CVSSLAAPRETQYF. CDR3 DNA: TGTGTCAGCAGCTTAGCGGCGCCGAGGGAGACCCAGTACTTC.

This clonotype has a count of ten or more. This chain links TRBV20-1 with TRBJ2-3, with a tentative D call TRBD2 (6 bases). Trimming took off 2 bases at V and 2 bases at J, with 14 bases between the two ends. CDR3 length equals 15 residues. In germline, CDR1 is DFQATT, CDR2 SNEGSKA (reference sequence). DNA of the CDR3: TGCAGTGCTAGACCGGGGACTCAACCCACAGATACGCAGTATTTT. Protein product: CSARPGTQPTDTQYF.

This clonotype was seen a single time. CDR3 protein: CASSPRGPRYNEQFF. CDR3 coding DNA: TGTGCCAGCAGCCCTAGGGGCCCGAGATACAATGAGCAGTTCTTC. The genes are TRBV3-1 and TRBJ2-1; a possible D gene is TRBD1 (5 bases). In germline, CDR1 is LGHDT, CDR2 YNNKEL (reference sequence). There are 15 residues in the CDR3. V lost 4 bases and J 4 bases, leaving 14 bases between the germline ends.

This chain connects TRBV3-1 to TRBJ2-1; no clear D. Germline V gives CDR1 LGHDT, CDR2 YNNKEL (reference sequence). The germline V and J ends were trimmed by 0 bases and 4 bases, with 19 bases remaining between them. This CDR3 contains 18 residues. In DNA form, the CDR3 reads TGTGCCAGCAGCCAAGAAGGTATAATAGTTTCAGATTACAATGAGCAGTTCTTC. Its translation is CASSQEGIIVSDYNEQFF.

The table lists this clonotype with many counts. The chain carries TRBV12-5 and TRBJ2-1; D is undetermined. CDR1 and CDR2 (germline): LGHNT, FRNRAP. Trimming shortened V by 7 bases and J by 6 bases, and 10 bases separated the two germline ends. The CDR3 has 12 residues. Here the CDR3 reads CASATRGNEQFF. CDR3 DNA: TGTGCTAGTGCTACTCGCGGCAATGAGCAGTTCTTC.

This clonotype was found many times. J is TRBJ2-1 and V is TRBV20-1, with D possibly TRBD2 on 6 matching bases. The V and J ends lost 3 bases and 0 bases respectively, with 15 bases between them. The CDR3 contains 16 residues. The germline CDR1 and CDR2 sequences are DFQATT and SNEGSKA (reference sequence). The DNA for the CDR3 is TGCAGTGCTAGCCCCCGGGACTCGAGCTCCTACAATGAGCAGTTCTTC. It translates to CSASPRDSSSYNEQFF.

The table lists this clonotype with many counts. The chain uses TRBV9 and TRBJ2-7; unclear D gene. CDR1 SGDLS and CDR2 YYNGEE come from the germline V gene. V was clipped by 4 bases and J by 4 bases, with 12 bases between them. The CDR3 is 13 residues long. This CDR3 reads CASSPPREYEQYF. The CDR3 DNA follows: TGTGCCAGCAGCCCCCCGAGAGAGTACGAGCAGTACTTC.

The table lists this clonotype with many counts. The chain has TRBV5-1 and TRBJ2-3, with 10 positions matching TRBD1. Unmatched junction bases numbered 7, after V lost 5 bases and J lost 1 base. Germline values: CDR1 SGHRS, CDR2 YFSETQ. CDR3 size: 16 residues. CDR3 sequence: CASRLTGGAGTDTQYF. The DNA of the CDR3 is TGCGCCAGCAGGTTGACAGGGGGCGCGGGCACAGATACGCAGTATTTT. The complete variable domain, with remaining parts taken from reference TRBV5-1 and TRBJ2-3, reads KAGVTQTPRYLIKTRGQQVTLSCSPISGHRSVSWYQQTPGQGLQFLFEYFSETQRNKGNFPGRFSGRQFSNSRSEMNVSTLELGDSALYLCASRLTGGAGTDTQYFGPGTRLTVL.

At least ten counts were recorded for this clonotype. This CDR3 is CASSFAGADTEAFF. DNA of the CDR3: TGTGCCAGCAGTTTCGCCGGGGCAGACACTGAAGCTTTCTTT. V and J are TRBV27 and TRBJ1-1; a possible D gene is TRBD1 (5 bases). From germline, CDR1 is MNHEY and CDR2 SMNVEV (reference sequence). This CDR3 has 14 residues. V was pared by 3 bases and J by 3 bases, with 11 bases between.

This chain links TRBV5-1 with TRBJ1-5, with D unresolved. The V gene lost 4 bases and the J gene lost 0 bases, with 17 bases spanning the gap. Germline V gives CDR1 SGHRS, CDR2 YFSETQ. There are 17 residues in the CDR3. The CDR3 DNA is TGCGCCAGCAGCCAAGAGAGCAGCCTAAATAGCAATCAGCCCCAGCATTTT. It codes for CASSQESSLNSNQPQHF.

The table lists this clonotype with many counts. DNA of the CDR3: TGTGCCAGCAGCCATACCGGGACTACCCACGAGCAGTACTTC. It codes for CASSHTGTTHEQYF. The V call is TRBV3-1, the J call TRBJ2-7; 7 bases fit TRBD2. The trim removed 3 bases at V and 5 bases at J, leaving 7 bases unmatched. Per the germline V gene, CDR1 is LGHDT and CDR2 is YNNKEL (reference sequence). This CDR3 has 14 residues.